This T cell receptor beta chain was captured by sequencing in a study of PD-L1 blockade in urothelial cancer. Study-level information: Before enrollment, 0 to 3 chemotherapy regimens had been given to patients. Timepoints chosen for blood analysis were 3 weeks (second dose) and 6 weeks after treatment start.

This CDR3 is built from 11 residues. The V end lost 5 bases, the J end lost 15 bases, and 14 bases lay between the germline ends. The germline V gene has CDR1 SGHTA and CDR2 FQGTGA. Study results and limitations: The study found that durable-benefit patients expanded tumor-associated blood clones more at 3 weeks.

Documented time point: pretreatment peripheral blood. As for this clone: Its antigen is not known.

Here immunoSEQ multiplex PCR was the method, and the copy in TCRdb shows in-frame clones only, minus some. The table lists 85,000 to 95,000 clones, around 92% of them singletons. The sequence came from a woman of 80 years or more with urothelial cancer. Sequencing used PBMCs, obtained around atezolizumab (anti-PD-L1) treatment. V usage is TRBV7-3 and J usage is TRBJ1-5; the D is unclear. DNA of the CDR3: TGTGCCAGCAGCCCGGTAAGAGCTCGGCATTTT. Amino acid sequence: CASSPVRARHF.